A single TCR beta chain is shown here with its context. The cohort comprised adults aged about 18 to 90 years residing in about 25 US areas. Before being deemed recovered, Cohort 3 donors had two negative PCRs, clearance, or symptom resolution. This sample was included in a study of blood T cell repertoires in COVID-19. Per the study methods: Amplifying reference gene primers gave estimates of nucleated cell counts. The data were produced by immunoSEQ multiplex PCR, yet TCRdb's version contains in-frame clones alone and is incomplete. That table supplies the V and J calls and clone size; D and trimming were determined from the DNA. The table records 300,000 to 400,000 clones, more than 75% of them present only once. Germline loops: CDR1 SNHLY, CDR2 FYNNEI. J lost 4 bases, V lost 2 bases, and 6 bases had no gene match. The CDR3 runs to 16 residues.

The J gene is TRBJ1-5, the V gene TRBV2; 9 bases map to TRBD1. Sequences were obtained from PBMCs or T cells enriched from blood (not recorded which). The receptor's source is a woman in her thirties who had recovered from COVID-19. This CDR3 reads CASSEHGQGMNQPQHF. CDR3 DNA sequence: TGTGCCAGCAGTGAACATGGACAGGGGATGAATCAGCCCCAGCATTTT. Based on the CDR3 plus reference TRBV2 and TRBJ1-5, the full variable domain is EPEVTQTPSHQVTQMGQEVILRCVPISNHLYFYWYRQILGQKVEFLVSFYNNEISEKSEIFDDQFSVERPDGSNFTLKIRSTKLEDSAMYFCASSEHGQGMNQPQHFGDGTRLSIL.